The next 23 T cell receptor beta chains were all read from a single sample in a study of blood T cell repertoires in COVID-19. Some clones are missing from TCRdb's copy, which holds only in-frame ones; the method was immunoSEQ multiplex PCR. Altogether under 450,000 clones are present, more than 75% being singletons, with the ten largest covering 1.3%. The sequenced sample was PBMCs or T cells enriched from blood (not recorded which). Every receptor here comes from a man aged 25-45 years who had recovered from COVID-19.

The gene calls are TRBV29-1 and TRBJ2-7; TRBD1 agrees at 8 bases. J gave up 6 bases and V 6 bases, and 13 bases lay outside the gene matches. Germline CDR1 reads SQVTM; CDR2 reads ANQGSEA. The CDR3 has 14 residues. CDR3 residues: CSVGTGTGVGEQYF. The CDR3 nucleotides are TGCAGCGTGGGAACCGGGACAGGTGTGGGCGAGCAGTACTTC.

This clone was observed a handful of times. The chain recombines TRBV6-5 with TRBJ1-2; D remains unclear. Germline V CDR1 and CDR2: MNHEY, SVGAGI. This CDR3 has 13 amino acids. This chain's CDR3 is CAAAPSAGYGYTF. For the CDR3, the DNA is TGTGCTGCCGCCCCGAGCGCCGGCTATGGCTACACCTTC.

The CDR3 is CSVTGGYGYTF. CDR3 DNA sequence: TGCAGCGTGACAGGGGGCTACGGCTACACCTTC. The gene calls are TRBV29-1 and TRBJ1-2; 10 positions match TRBD1. Germline lookup yields CDR1 SQVTM and CDR2 ANQGSEA. J was trimmed by 8 bases and V by 6 bases; bases with no gene match: 3. This CDR3 has 11 residues.

DNA for the CDR3: TGTGCCAGCAGGGAAAACCGTGCTAGCGGGGGGGCCACAGATACGCAGTATTTT. Residues: CASRENRASGGATDTQYF. The chain couples TRBV3-1 (or the pseudogene TRBV3-2) to TRBJ2-3; 12 nucleotides agree with TRBD2. Germline V gene lookup returns CDR1 LGHDT and CDR2 YNNKEL (reference sequence). The CDR3 is 18 amino acids. J was trimmed by 2 bases and V by 6 bases; bases with no gene match: 12.

The chain carries TRBV6-5 and TRBJ1-3; D is perhaps TRBD1 (5 bases). From germline, CDR1 is MNHEY and CDR2 SVGAGI. The V gene lost 5 bases and the J gene lost 4 bases, with 15 bases spanning the gap. This CDR3 is 15 amino acids long. The CDR3 DNA is TGTGCCAGCAGTCACCCAGGGTCCGGGGGAAACACCATATATTTT. Translated: CASSHPGSGGNTIYF.

The chain links TRBV7-9 to TRBJ2-3; weak D call: TRBD1 (6 bases). Trimming shortened V by 2 bases and J by 6 bases, and 15 bases separated the two germline ends. CDR1 is SEHNR and CDR2 is FQNEAQ in the germline V gene (reference sequence). There are 15 residues in the CDR3. CDR3 region: CASSLLDSPDDTQYF. CDR3 coding DNA: TGTGCCAGCAGCTTACTGGACAGCCCCGATGATACGCAGTATTTT. The full variable domain, its missing parts supplied by reference TRBV7-9 and TRBJ2-3, is DTGVSQNPRHKITKRGQNVTFRCDPISEHNRLYWYRQTLGQGPEFLTYFQNEAQLEKSRLLSDRFSAERPKGSFSTLEIQRTEQGDSAMYLCASSLLDSPDDTQYFGPGTRLTVL.

J is TRBJ2-7 and V is TRBV21-1; the table gives TRBD2 as D, unverified against the DNA. TRBV21-1 is classified as a pseudogene. The CDR3 covers 24 residues. In nucleotides, the CDR3 is TGTGCCAGCAGCAAAGGGCGGGGAGGAGGTTCTCCGCCCCAACTTCCTTCCGACGAGTACGAGCAGTACTTC. Translated, it gives CASSKGRGGGSPPQLPSDEYEQYF.

The chain is built from TRBV19 and TRBJ1-2; D is possibly TRBD1 (6 bases). V was clipped by 2 bases and J by 3 bases, with 19 bases between them. This CDR3 region has 17 residues. Germline CDR1 reads LNHDA; CDR2 reads SQIVND (reference sequence). DNA of the CDR3: TGTGCCAGTAGTATACAAGACAGGCGTAAAAGGGACTATGGCTACACCTTC. Encoded protein: CASSIQDRRKRDYGYTF.

Turning to this clone: Other DNA variants within this sample encode the same CDR3. The chain links TRBV15 to TRBJ2-2, with D unresolved. This CDR3 is 12 amino acids long. Germline V CDR1 and CDR2: LNHNV, YYDKDF (reference sequence). The V end was cut by 3 bases, the J end by 5 bases, with 4 bases between. The CDR3 coding sequence is TGTGCCACCAGCAGTTCAACCGGGGAGCTGTTTTTT. This sequence encodes CATSSSTGELFF. The whole variable domain, filled in from reference TRBV15 and TRBJ2-2, reads DAMVIQNPRYQVTQFGKPVTLSCSQTLNHNVMYWYQQKSSQAPKLLFHYYDKDFNNEADTPDNFQSRRPNTSFCFLDIRSPGLGDTAMYLCATSSSTGELFFGEGSRLTVL.

The chain has TRBV9 and TRBJ2-7; D remains unclear. Germline-derived CDR1 and CDR2 are SGDLS and YYNGEE. The CDR3 runs to 12 residues. The V end lost 3 bases, the J end lost 0 bases, and 4 bases lay between the germline ends. As DNA, the CDR3 is TGTGCCAGCAGCGGTAGCTCCTACGAGCAGTACTTC. This translates into CASSGSSYEQYF.

This chain links TRBV30 with TRBJ1-2; TRBD1 aligns across 7 bases. This CDR3 comprises 15 residues. CDR1 is GTSNPN and CDR2 is SVGIG in the germline V gene (reference sequence). With V trimmed by 5 bases and J by 6 bases, 15 bases remained unmatched. The CDR3 spells CAWGRPNRGNDGYTF. Written as DNA, the CDR3 is TGTGCCTGGGGTCGACCCAACAGGGGAAACGATGGCTACACCTTC.

Details on this clone: The same CDR3 also results from other DNA sequences found in this sample. The J gene is TRBJ2-7, the V gene TRBV6-5; possible D gene TRBD2, 5 bases. Germline CDR1 is MNHEY and CDR2 is SVGAGI. V was cut by 6 bases and J by 2 bases, with 8 bases left in between. This CDR3 has 12 residues. The CDR3 protein is CASSPGAYEQYF. CDR3 in DNA: TGTGCCAGCAGCCCCGGGGCCTACGAGCAGTACTTC.

The chain uses TRBV4-3 and TRBJ1-5, with D hard to call. Germline CDR1 and CDR2: LGHNA and YSLEER. This CDR3 has 15 amino acids. Trimming pared 0 bases from V and 7 bases from J, leaving 13 bases between. The CDR3 coding sequence is TGCGCCAGCAGCCAAGATTTCGGGAGCTCGCAGCCCCAGCATTTT. Protein: CASSQDFGSSQPQHF.

The rearrangement links TRBV5-4 to TRBJ1-4; D gene ambiguous. The CDR3 contains 15 residues. Trimming removed 1 base from V and 4 bases from J, with 11 bases in between. The germline gives CDR1 SGHNT, CDR2 YYREEE (reference sequence). The CDR3 region is CASSLSLGSNEKLFF. CDR3 nucleotide sequence: TGTGCCAGCAGCTTGTCATTGGGGAGTAATGAAAAACTGTTTTTT.

In this sample, this clone turned up a few times. The J gene is TRBJ1-6, the V gene TRBV4-3, with 9 bases identical to TRBD1. Germline CDR1 is LGHNA and CDR2 is YSLEER. The CDR3 is made up of 16 amino acids. Trimming at V came to 0 bases and at J to 7 bases, leaving 4 bases not matched to a gene. CDR3: CASSQDPQGANSPLHF. In DNA, the CDR3 is TGCGCCAGCAGCCAAGACCCACAGGGGGCAAATTCACCCCTCCACTTT.

This clone came up once. The CDR3 protein is CASSIGDSAYGYTF. CDR3 DNA: TGTGCCAGTAGTATAGGCGACTCAGCCTATGGCTACACCTTC. The chain has TRBV19 and TRBJ1-2; no definite D call. Trimming removed 1 base from V and 4 bases from J, with 10 bases in between. The CDR3 loop spans 14 amino acids. The germline gives CDR1 LNHDA, CDR2 SQIVND (reference sequence).

CDR3 in amino acids: CASSVGWRLGEYGYTF. CDR3 in DNA: TGTGCCAGCAGCGTAGGGTGGAGATTAGGAGAGTATGGCTACACCTTC. The chain has TRBV9 and TRBJ1-2; D call uncertain. The CDR3 sequence is 16 residues long. V was shortened by 0 bases and J by 5 bases, with 17 bases between the two germline ends. CDR1 SGDLS and CDR2 YYNGEE come from the germline V gene.

The rearrangement links TRBV19 to TRBJ1-5, with no clear D. The germline gives CDR1 LNHDA, CDR2 SQIVND (reference sequence). The length of the CDR3 is 14 residues. V lost 6 bases, J lost 1 base, and 10 bases lay in between. The CDR3 sequence: CASSLWQSNQPQHF. The CDR3 DNA reads TGTGCCAGTAGCCTTTGGCAGAGCAATCAGCCCCAGCATTTT.

The chain recombines TRBV7-9 with TRBJ1-1; a possible D gene is TRBD1 (5 bases). Germline V CDR1 and CDR2: SEHNR, FQNEAQ (reference sequence). V was cut by 5 bases and J by 3 bases, with 19 bases left in between. This CDR3 has 16 amino acids. CDR3 in amino acids: CASSPGRIVVHTEAFF. CDR3 nucleotides: TGTGCCAGCAGCCCAGGGAGGATAGTAGTCCACACTGAAGCTTTCTTT.

The chain joins TRBV10-3 to TRBJ1-5, with TRBD1 matching 11 bases. The CDR3 runs 16 residues. Trimming at V came to 7 bases and at J to 3 bases, leaving 8 bases not matched to a gene. In germline, CDR1 is ENHRY, CDR2 SYGVKD. The CDR3 coding sequence is TGTGCCATCAACCCGGGACAGGGGGTGTTCAATCAGCCCCAGCATTTT. Encoded protein: CAINPGQGVFNQPQHF.

The chain has TRBV7-9 and TRBJ1-4, with 8 bases matching TRBD1. Germline V gene sequence: CDR1 SEHNR, CDR2 FQNEAQ (reference sequence). V dropped 4 bases and J dropped 8; count of bases not matched to a gene: 9. This CDR3 is built from 15 residues. The CDR3 nucleotides read TGTGCCAGCAGCTCATCGACAGGGGTTGGGGAAAAACTGTTTTTT. It codes for CASSSSTGVGEKLFF.

The chain recombines TRBV2 with TRBJ2-5; D perhaps matches TRBD2 (5 bases). Trimming left V 6 bases short and J 4 bases short, with 9 bases between. CDR1 and CDR2 from the germline V gene are SNHLY and FYNNEI. The CDR3 loop spans 12 amino acids. The CDR3 nucleotides are TGTGCCAGCAGCTTAGCGCGAGAGACCCAGTACTTC. Translating gives CASSLARETQYF.

CDR3 coding DNA: TGTGCCAGCAGCTTAAGCCTCCTTAATTCACCCCTCCACTTT. This encodes CASSLSLLNSPLHF. The chain carries TRBV7-2 and TRBJ1-6; D remains unclear. The ends were cut back, 2 bases at V and 6 bases at J, with 8 bases in the middle. The V gene's germline CDR1 is SGHTA and CDR2 FQGNSA. This CDR3 is 14 amino acids long.